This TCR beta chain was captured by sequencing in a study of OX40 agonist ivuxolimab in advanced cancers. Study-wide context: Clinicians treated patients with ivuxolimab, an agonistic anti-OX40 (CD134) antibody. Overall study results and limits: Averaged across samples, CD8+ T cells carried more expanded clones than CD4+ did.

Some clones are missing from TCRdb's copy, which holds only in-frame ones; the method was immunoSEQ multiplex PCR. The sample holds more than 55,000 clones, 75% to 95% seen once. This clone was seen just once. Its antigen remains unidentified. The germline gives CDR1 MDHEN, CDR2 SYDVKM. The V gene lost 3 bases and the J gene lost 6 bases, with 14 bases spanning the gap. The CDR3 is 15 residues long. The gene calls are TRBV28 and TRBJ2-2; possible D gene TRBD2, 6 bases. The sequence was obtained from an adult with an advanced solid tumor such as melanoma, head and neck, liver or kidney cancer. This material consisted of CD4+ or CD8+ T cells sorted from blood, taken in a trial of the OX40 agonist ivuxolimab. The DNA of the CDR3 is TGTGCCAGCAGTTTCTGGAGGGTTCAGCCCGGGGAGCTGTTTTTT. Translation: CASSFWRVQPGELFF.